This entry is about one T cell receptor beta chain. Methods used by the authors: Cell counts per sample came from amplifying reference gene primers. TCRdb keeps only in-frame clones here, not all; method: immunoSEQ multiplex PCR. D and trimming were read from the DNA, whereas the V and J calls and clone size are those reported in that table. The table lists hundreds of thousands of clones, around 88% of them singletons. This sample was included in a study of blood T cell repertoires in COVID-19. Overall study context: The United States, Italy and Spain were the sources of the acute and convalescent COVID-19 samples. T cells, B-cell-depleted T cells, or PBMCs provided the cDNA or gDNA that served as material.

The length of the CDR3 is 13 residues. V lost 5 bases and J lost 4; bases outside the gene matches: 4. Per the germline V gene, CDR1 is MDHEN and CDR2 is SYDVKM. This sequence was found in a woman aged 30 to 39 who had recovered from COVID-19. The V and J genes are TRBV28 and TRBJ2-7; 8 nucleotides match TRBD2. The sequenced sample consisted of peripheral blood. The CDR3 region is CASSPGGIYEQYF. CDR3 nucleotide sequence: TGTGCCAGCAGTCCGGGAGGGATTTACGAGCAGTACTTC. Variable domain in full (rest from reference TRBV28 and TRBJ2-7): DVKVTQSSRYLVKRTGEKVFLECVQDMDHENMFWYRQDPGLGLRLIYFSYDVKMKEKGDIPEGYSVSREKKERFSLILESASTNQTSMYLCASSPGGIYEQYFGPGTRLTVT.